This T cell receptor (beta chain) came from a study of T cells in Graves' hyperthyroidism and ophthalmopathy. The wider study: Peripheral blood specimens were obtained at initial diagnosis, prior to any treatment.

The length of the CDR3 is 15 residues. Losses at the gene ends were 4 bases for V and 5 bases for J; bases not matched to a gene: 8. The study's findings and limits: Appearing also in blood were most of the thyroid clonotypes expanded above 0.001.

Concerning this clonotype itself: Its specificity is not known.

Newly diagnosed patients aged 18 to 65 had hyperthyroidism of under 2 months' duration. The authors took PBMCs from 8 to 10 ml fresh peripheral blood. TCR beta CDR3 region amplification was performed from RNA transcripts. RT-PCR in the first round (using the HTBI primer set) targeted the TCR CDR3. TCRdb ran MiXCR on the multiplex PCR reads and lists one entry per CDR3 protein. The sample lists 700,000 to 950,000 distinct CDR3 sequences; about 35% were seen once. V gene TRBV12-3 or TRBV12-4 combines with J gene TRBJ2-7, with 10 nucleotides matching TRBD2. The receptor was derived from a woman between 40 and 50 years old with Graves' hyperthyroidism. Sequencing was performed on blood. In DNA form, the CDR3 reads TGTGCCAGCAGTTCATACCTAGCGGGAGACGACGAGCAGTACTTC. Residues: CASSSYLAGDDEQYF.